The 9 T cell receptor beta chains below were found in one sample sequenced in a study of post-analysis software for immune sequencing data. Study results and limitations: TRBV5-6, TRBV5-1 and TRBV20-1 belonged to a set of a handful of TRBV segments that were more frequent in patients than controls.

No antigens are known for them. TCR beta cDNA libraries had unique molecular identifiers. TCRdb re-called the PCR reads through MiXCR, storing one row per CDR3 protein. The sample shows 650,000 to 850,000 distinct CDR3 sequences, approximately 57% of them seen only once. The sequenced material came from blood. These receptors came from a girl between 5 and 17 years old with multiple sclerosis.

This chain joins TRBV10-3 and TRBJ2-7; tentatively, D is TRBD1 (6 bases). Germline V gene sequence: CDR1 ENHRY, CDR2 SYGVKD. This CDR3 comprises 15 residues. Between the trimmed V and J ends, which lost 8 bases and 0 bases, there was a span of 17 bases. Here the CDR3 DNA reads TGTGCCATCGGGGCTGGGGACAAAAGCTCCTACGAGCAGTACTTC. Its translation is CAIGAGDKSSYEQYF.

The DNA for the CDR3 is TGTGCCAGCAGCTCTTTTCCGACTAGCGGGGGGAGCACAGATACGCAGTATTTT. As protein: CASSSFPTSGGSTDTQYF. This chain links TRBV7-3 with TRBJ2-3; TRBD2 agrees at 13 bases. This CDR3 is 18 amino acids long. Germline V gene data show CDR1 as SGHTA and CDR2 as FQGTGA. With 4 bases clipped from V and 0 bases from J, the junction kept 7 bases outside the gene matches.

The chain links TRBV20-1 to TRBJ1-5, with D tentatively TRBD1 (5 bases). This CDR3 has 14 residues. Per germline, CDR1 DFQATT and CDR2 SNEGSKA (reference sequence). V lost 6 bases and J lost 4, with 16 bases in between. CDR3 sequence: CSAPRDGTNQPQHF. The CDR3 DNA follows: TGCAGTGCACCTAGGGACGGTACAAATCAGCCCCAGCATTTT.

This sequence joins TRBV11-2 and TRBJ2-7; TRBD2 matches 11 bases. V was pared by 5 bases and J by 10 bases, with 10 bases of the junction left unmatched. CDR1 and CDR2 from the germline V gene are SGHAT and FQNNGV. The CDR3 extends over 14 amino acids. The CDR3 here is CASSRSGLAAVQYF. The CDR3, as DNA: TGTGCCAGCAGCCGTTCGGGACTAGCGGCGGTACAGTACTTC.

Only one count was recorded for this clonotype. The CDR3: CASSQGPVAMNTEAFF. CDR3 coding DNA: TGTGCCAGCAGCCAAGGGCCCGTAGCCATGAACACTGAAGCTTTCTTT. The chain uses TRBV14 and TRBJ1-1, with D unresolved. The V and J ends lost 1 base and 0 bases respectively, with 12 bases between them. There are 16 residues in the CDR3. CDR1 and CDR2 from the germline V gene are SGHDN and FVKESK. The full variable domain, with the rest looked up from reference TRBV14 and TRBJ1-1, is EAGVTQFPSHSVIEKGQTVTLRCDPISGHDNLYWYRRVMGKEIKFLLHFVKESKQDESGMPNNRFLAERTGGTYSTLKVQPAELEDSGVYFCASSQGPVAMNTEAFFGQGTRLTVV.

The J gene is TRBJ2-3, the V gene TRBV25-1; unclear D gene. Trimming removed 6 bases at V and 14 bases at J, with 9 bases between. This CDR3 spans 9 amino acids. Germline V gene sequence: CDR1 MGHDK, CDR2 SYGVNS. CDR3 residues: CASSALGYF. As DNA, the CDR3 is TGTGCCAGCAGCGCTCTGGGGTATTTT.

This clonotype showed up just a few times. The rearrangement links TRBV7-9 to TRBJ2-1, with a tentative D call TRBD2 (6 bases). Between the trimmed V and J ends, which lost 6 bases and 7 bases, there was a span of 25 bases. The germline V gene has CDR1 SEHNR and CDR2 FQNEAQ (reference sequence). This CDR3 has 17 amino acids. As DNA, the CDR3 is TGTGCCAGCAGTATACGGGGGACGTCCATATCGGGGAATGAGCAGTTCTTC. Residues: CASSIRGTSISGNEQFF.

This clonotype was seen more than once but under ten times. The chain has TRBV3-1 and TRBJ1-2, with D uncertain. Germline V lookup: CDR1 LGHDT, CDR2 YNNKEL (reference sequence). The CDR3 contains 14 residues. Trimming stripped 0 bases from V and 2 bases from J, with 7 bases between. DNA of the CDR3: TGTGCCAGCAGCCAAGATATAGGAAACTATGGCTACACCTTC. Translating gives CASSQDIGNYGYTF.

The chain has TRBV7-6 and TRBJ2-3; D remains unclear. V gave up 1 base and J gave up 6 bases, with 20 bases separating them. This CDR3 is built from 17 residues. Germline V gene sequence: CDR1 SGHVS, CDR2 FNYEAQ. The CDR3 DNA reads as TGTGCCAGCAGCTTAGATCGGGCCCCACACCCCCGGGATACGCAGTATTTT. Encoded protein: CASSLDRAPHPRDTQYF.